This entry describes one T cell receptor (beta chain). Its cognate antigen is unknown. The sample originates from a study of siplizumab effects on memory and regulatory T cells. Whole-study findings and limits: No more than a minor fraction of alloreactive clones could be traced back to unstimulated subsets. Memory cells seemed less diverse than naive T cells, which also seemed major contributors to the alloresponse. With siplizumab, mappable alloreactive CD4+ clones averaged about 70% Treg-derived, versus around 30% in controls.

Using immunoSEQ multiplex PCR, the repertoire was profiled, and TCRdb retains in-frame clones only, with some absent. Of just over 50,000 clones listed, under 98% are singletons. The CDR3 spans 15 residues. The V gene's germline CDR1 is SGHNT and CDR2 YENEEA. V gave up 2 bases and J gave up 7 bases, with 15 bases separating them. Naive, memory, effector memory and TEMRA subsets that were unstimulated underwent sequencing in a few donor pairs. This TCR derives from a human donor in good health. V and J are TRBV11-3 and TRBJ1-5, with TRBD1 as a possible D gene (6 bases). The sequenced sample was naive CD4+ T cells sorted from blood. The CDR3 loop is CASSLTGSGVQPQHF. DNA of the CDR3: TGTGCCAGCAGCTTAACAGGGTCGGGGGTACAGCCCCAGCATTTT.